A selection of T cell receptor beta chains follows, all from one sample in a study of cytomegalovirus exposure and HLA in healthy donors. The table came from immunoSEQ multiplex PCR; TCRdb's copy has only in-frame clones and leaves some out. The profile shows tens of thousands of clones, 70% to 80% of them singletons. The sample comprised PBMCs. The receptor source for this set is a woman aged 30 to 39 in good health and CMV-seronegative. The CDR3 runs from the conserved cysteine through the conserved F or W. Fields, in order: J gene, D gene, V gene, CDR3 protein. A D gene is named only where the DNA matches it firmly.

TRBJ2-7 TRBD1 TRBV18 CASSRSGTGTYEQYF
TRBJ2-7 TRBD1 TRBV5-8 CAGNRDRGYEQYF
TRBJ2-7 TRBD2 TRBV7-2 CASSPLAGGPEQYF
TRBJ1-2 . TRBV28 CASTSRLDYGYTF
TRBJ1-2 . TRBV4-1 CASSLDPRPGGYGYTF
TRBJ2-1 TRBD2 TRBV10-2 CASTLAGGAGEQFF
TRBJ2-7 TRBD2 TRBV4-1 CASSQEGTSPNYEQYF
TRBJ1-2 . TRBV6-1 CASFTGSLKSYTF
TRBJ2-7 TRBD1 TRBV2 CASKRDRAYEQYF
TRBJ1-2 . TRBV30 CAGLQRGSNGYTF
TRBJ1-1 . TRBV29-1 CSVDPGRAFF
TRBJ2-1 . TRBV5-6 CASSLYGGNEQFF
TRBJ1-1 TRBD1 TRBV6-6 CASSWDRGNTEAFF
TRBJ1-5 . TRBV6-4 CASSATANQPQHF
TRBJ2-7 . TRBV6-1 CASSRTVPYEQYF
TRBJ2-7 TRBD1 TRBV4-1 CASSQEKGNRGYLYEQYF
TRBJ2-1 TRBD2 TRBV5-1 CASSPGSGMYEQFF
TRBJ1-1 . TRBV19 CASSANALITEAFF
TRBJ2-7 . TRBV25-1 CASSSGGKVYEQYF
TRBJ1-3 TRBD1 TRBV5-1 CASSAGTGGYSGNTIYF
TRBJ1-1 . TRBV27 CASSSQGTEAFF
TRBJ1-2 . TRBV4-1 CASSQSHERGYGYTF
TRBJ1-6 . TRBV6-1 CASETSSSYNSPLHF
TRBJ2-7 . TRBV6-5 CASSDRDKVSEQYF
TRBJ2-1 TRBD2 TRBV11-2 CASSSSGLASEQFF
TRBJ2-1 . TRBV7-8 CASSPGVRDEQFF
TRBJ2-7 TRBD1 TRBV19 CASSLTGTEQYF
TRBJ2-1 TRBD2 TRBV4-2 CASSQERGGRNEQFF
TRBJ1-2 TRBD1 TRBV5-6 CASSDRVGGYTF
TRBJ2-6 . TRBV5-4 CASSRDSSGANVLTF
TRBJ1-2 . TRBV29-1 CSARGGGPNYGYTF
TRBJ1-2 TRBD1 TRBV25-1 CASSVQGEDGYTF